The text below deals with one T cell receptor beta chain. Its antigen is not identified. Donors were healthy HIV-negative adults without recent acute infections or vaccinations. V shed 5 bases, J shed 4 bases, and the junction held 7 bases outside the gene matches. Germline lookup yields CDR1 SGHNT and CDR2 YENEEA. This CDR3 is 15 amino acids long. Over several immunoSEQ plates, each subset's genomic DNA was distributed in even portions. Only in-frame clones appear in the TCRdb table, and some are missing; sequencing was by immunoSEQ multiplex PCR. The profile shows roughly 2.2 million clones, approximately 95% of them singletons. The data stem from a study of shared clonotypes between healthy human individuals. Regarding the study as a whole: Represented genetic and exposure-history diversity was restricted by having few donors. Generation of non-shared clonotypes was less probable than generation of clonotypes shared by all four donors.

The sample consisted of naive CD4+ T cells from PBMCs. Subset given: CD45RA+ positively selected. The chain is built from TRBV11-3 and TRBJ2-1, with 8 bases matching TRBD1. This receptor was taken from a man aged 18 to 29 in good health. Some clones in this sample may be carry-over from other donors' samples. CDR3 residues: CASSRRTGSYNEQFF. As DNA, the CDR3 is TGTGCCAGCAGCCGCCGGACAGGGTCATACAATGAGCAGTTCTTC.